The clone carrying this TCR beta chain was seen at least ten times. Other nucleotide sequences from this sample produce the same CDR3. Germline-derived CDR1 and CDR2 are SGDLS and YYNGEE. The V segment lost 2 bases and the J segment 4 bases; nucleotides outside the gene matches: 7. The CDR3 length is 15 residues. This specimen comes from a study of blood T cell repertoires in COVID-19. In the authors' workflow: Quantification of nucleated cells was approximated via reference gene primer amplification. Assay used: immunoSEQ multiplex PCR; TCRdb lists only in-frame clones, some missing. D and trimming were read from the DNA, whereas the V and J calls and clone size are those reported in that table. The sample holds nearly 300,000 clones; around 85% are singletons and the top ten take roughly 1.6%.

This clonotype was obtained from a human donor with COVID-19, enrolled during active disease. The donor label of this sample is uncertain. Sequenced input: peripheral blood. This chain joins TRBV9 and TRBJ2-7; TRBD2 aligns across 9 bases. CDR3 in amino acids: CASSVEGAGGYEQYF. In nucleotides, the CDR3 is TGTGCCAGCAGCGTCGAGGGGGCGGGAGGGTACGAGCAGTACTTC.